This T cell receptor beta chain was identified during a study of blood T cell repertoires in COVID-19. Overall study: The analysed material was cDNA or gDNA that came from T cells, B-cell-depleted T cells, or PBMCs.

The sample holds a few counts of this clone. Original handling: Amplification of reference gene primers provided the estimated nucleated cell counts. Sequencing used immunoSEQ multiplex PCR; TCRdb keeps in-frame clones, though not all of them. The V and J calls and clone size were taken over from that table, and D and trimming were inferred from the DNA. The table shows around 250,000 clones, with approximately 91% occurring only once. Adults between roughly 18 and 89 years of age took part from approximately 24 US areas. The study assigned cohorts using participant-reported clinical history. The germline gives CDR1 SGHDT, CDR2 YYEEEE. This CDR3 comprises 15 residues. With 4 bases clipped from V and 14 bases from J, the junction kept 10 bases outside the gene matches.

Sequenced: PBMCs or T cells enriched from blood (not recorded which). The chain carries TRBV5-6 and TRBJ1-6; 12 nucleotides align to TRBD1. The origin of this receptor is a human donor in a cohort exposed to, infected with or recovered from COVID-19 (not recorded which). The donor label of this sample is uncertain. CDR3 DNA: TGTGCCAGCAGCCTCTATGGGACAGGGGGCAGGGCCCTCCACTTT. Translating gives CASSLYGTGGRALHF.